This TCR beta chain was documented in a study of T cells after posttransplantation cyclophosphamide. Study-level findings and limits: Donor-recipient repertoire similarity was low at 1-2 months, rising over year one. Skin or GI-infiltrating T cells shared few TRB sequences with blood. Recipient CMV seropositivity and CMV reactivation strongly tracked TRB clonality.

Methotrexate plus calcineurin inhibitor accompanied controls' myeloablative marrow transplants; sampling was 1 year later. A single count supports this clone. Its cognate antigen is unknown. The CDR3 loop spans 15 amino acids. The ends lost 5 bases at V and 6 bases at J; junction bases unmatched: 4. Germline CDR1 and CDR2: PRHDT and FYEKMQ (reference sequence). The table came from immunoSEQ multiplex PCR; TCRdb's copy has only in-frame clones and leaves some out. The data show about 15,000 clones, approximately 80% seen once. The sequences come from PBMCs, collected 441 days after allogeneic stem cell transplant with calcineurin inhibitor and methotrexate. The rearrangement joins TRBV13 to TRBJ2-1; 13 bases map to TRBD2. The receptor was derived from a young adult male patient who received an allogeneic stem cell transplant from an unrelated donor, was CMV-positive, and had acute and chronic GVHD. Some T cells may be provided by the graft donor. The CDR3 region has the DNA TGTGCCAGCAGCGTTACTAGCGGGGGGGGCAATGAGCAGTTCTTC. Translating gives CASSVTSGGGNEQFF.